This T cell receptor (beta chain) came from a study of blood T cell repertoires in COVID-19. In the study overall: Collection of acute and convalescent COVID-19 samples took place in the United States, Italy and Spain. Nucleic acid was either cDNA or gDNA, and it came from T cells, B-cell-depleted T cells, or PBMCs.

The CDR3 has 15 amino acids. CDR1 and CDR2 from the germline V gene are SNHLY and FYNNEI. Between the trimmed V and J ends, which lost 8 bases and 2 bases, there was a span of 16 bases. Original processing methods: How many nucleated cells were present was estimated from reference gene primer amplification. Clones were read by immunoSEQ multiplex PCR, and TCRdb kept only the in-frame ones, dropping some. That table is the source of V, J and clone size, and D and trimming were worked out from the DNA. This table holds around 300,000 clones, about nine tenths found once. The V and J genes are TRBV2 and TRBJ1-3, with D unresolved. The receptor was derived from a man aged 50 or older with acute or convalescent COVID-19. Sequenced material: peripheral blood. Here the CDR3 DNA reads TGTGCCAGCTCCCTCTGGGCAGCTCCTGGAAACACCATATATTTT. This codes for CASSLWAAPGNTIYF.